The clone carrying this T cell receptor beta chain was counted only a few times. This entry is derived from a study of radiotherapy plus CTLA-4 blockade in lung cancer. Study background: Of the patients, about 18% showed objective responses and about 30% attained disease control.

V lost 0 bases, J lost 2 bases, and 14 bases lay in between. The CDR3 loop spans 16 amino acids. Germline CDR1 and CDR2: SGDLS and YYNGEE. The study treated chemo-refractory metastatic non-small-cell lung cancer patients with focal radiation plus ipilimumab CTLA-4 blockade. Assay used: immunoSEQ multiplex PCR; TCRdb lists only in-frame clones, some missing. This sample has 12,000 to 15,000 clones, with roughly 72% found just once. The source is a human donor with non-small cell lung cancer whose response to radiotherapy plus ipilimumab could not be evaluated. This chain uses TRBV9 with TRBJ2-5; D perhaps matches TRBD2 (6 bases). The sample in question was peripheral blood, obtained from a patient treated with radiotherapy plus ipilimumab. CDR3 nucleotide sequence: TGTGCCAGCAGCGTAGCTACGAGAGGAGGGCAAGAGACCCAGTACTTC. Its translation: CASSVATRGGQETQYF.